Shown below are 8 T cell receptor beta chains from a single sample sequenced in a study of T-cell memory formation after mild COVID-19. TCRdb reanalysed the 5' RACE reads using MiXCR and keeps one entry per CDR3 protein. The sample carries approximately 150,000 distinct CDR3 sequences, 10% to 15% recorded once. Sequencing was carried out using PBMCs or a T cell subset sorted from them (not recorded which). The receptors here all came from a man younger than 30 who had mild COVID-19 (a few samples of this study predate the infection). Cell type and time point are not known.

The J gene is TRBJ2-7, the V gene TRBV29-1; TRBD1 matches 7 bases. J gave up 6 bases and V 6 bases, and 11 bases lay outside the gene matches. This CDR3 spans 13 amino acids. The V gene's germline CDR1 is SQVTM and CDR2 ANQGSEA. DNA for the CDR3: TGCAGCGTGAAGACAGGGCCATCCCTCGAGCAGTACTTC. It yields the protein CSVKTGPSLEQYF.

The CDR3 protein is CASSLDRAYEQYV. The CDR3 DNA sequence: TGTGCCAGCAGCCTGGACAGGGCCTACGAGCAGTACGTC. This sequence joins TRBV7-2 and TRBJ2-7, with 8 bases lining up with TRBD1. V lost 5 bases and J lost 2; bases outside the gene matches: 2. The germline CDR1 and CDR2 sequences are SGHTA and FQGNSA. CDR3 length: 13 amino acids.

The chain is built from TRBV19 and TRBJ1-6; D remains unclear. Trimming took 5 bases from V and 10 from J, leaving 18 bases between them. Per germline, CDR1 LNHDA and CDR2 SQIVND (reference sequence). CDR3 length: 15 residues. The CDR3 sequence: CASSPRTPAASPLHF. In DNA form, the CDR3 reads TGTGCCAGTAGTCCGAGGACCCCGGCGGCATCACCCCTCCACTTT.

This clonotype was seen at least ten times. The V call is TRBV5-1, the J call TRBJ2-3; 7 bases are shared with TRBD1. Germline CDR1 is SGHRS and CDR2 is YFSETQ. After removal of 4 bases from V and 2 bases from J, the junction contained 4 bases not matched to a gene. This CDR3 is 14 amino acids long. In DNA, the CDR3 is TGCGCCAGCAGCCCAGGACAGGCCACAGATACGCAGTATTTT. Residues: CASSPGQATDTQYF.

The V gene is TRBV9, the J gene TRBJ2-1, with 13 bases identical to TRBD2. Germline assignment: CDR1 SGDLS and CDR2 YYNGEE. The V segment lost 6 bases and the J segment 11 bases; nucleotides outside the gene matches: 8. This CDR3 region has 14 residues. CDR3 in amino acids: CASTDRLAGGKQFF. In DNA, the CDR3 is TGTGCCAGCACCGATCGACTAGCGGGGGGAAAGCAGTTCTTC.

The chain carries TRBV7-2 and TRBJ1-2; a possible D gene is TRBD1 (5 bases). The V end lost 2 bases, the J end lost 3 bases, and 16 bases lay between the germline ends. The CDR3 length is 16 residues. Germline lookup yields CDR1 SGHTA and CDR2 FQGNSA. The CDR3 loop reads CASSLSMGTLHYGYTF. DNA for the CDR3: TGTGCCAGCAGCTTAAGCATGGGGACTCTTCACTATGGCTACACCTTC.

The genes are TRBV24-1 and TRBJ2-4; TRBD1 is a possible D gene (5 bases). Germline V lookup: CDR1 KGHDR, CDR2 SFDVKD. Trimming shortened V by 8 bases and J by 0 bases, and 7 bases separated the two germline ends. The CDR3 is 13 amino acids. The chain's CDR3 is CATIRGAKNIQYF. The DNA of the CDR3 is TGTGCCACCATAAGGGGAGCCAAAAACATTCAGTACTTC.

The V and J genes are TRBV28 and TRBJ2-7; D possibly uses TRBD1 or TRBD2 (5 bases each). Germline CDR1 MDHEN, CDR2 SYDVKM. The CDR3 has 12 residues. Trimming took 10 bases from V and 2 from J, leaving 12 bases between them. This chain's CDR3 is CATGTATYEQYV. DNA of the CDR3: TGTGCCACCGGGACCGCGACCTACGAGCAGTACGTC.